Listed here is a single T cell receptor beta chain. The data were obtained in a study of blood T cell repertoires in COVID-19. Study background: COVID-19 samples from acute and convalescent phases originated in the United States, Italy and Spain. From T cells, B-cell-depleted T cells, or PBMCs came the material, which was cDNA or gDNA.

Only in-frame clones appear in the TCRdb table, and some are missing; sequencing was by immunoSEQ multiplex PCR. The table shows fewer than 350,000 clones, with just over 85% occurring only once. The germline V and J ends were trimmed by 5 bases and 6 bases, with 13 bases remaining between them. Germline V CDR1 and CDR2: PRHDT, FYEKMQ (reference sequence). The CDR3 extends over 13 amino acids. The J gene is TRBJ1-1, the V gene TRBV13; tentative D call: TRBD1 (5 bases). This clonotype was obtained from a woman aged 40-49 years with acute COVID-19. Specimen: PBMCs or T cells enriched from blood (not recorded which). The CDR3 protein is CASSQDMRAEAFF. CDR3 DNA: TGTGCCAGCAGCCAGGACATGCGCGCTGAAGCTTTCTTT.